Presented here are 15 T cell receptor beta chains from one specimen sequenced in a study of CD8+ T cells in alopecia areata. Isolated RNA was reverse transcribed into cDNA used as the sequencing template. TCRdb's table, derived via immunoSEQ multiplex PCR, lists solely in-frame clones and lacks some. The table has more than 200,000 clones, about three fifths seen once. As to treatment: oral pan-JAK inhibitor, 5-10 mg twice daily. The starting material was CD4+ T cells sorted from blood, obtained at week 4, from a patient treated with tofacitinib. Receptors were obtained from a human donor with alopecia areata.

The rearrangement uses TRBV5-1 and TRBJ1-1; the match to TRBD1 covers 9 bases. V shed 5 bases, J shed 0 bases, and the junction held 2 bases outside the gene matches. The CDR3 has 14 residues. From germline, CDR1 is SGHRS and CDR2 YFSETQ. The CDR3 bases are TGCGCCAGCAGAGGACAGGGGATGAACACTGAAGCTTTCTTT. This translates into CASRGQGMNTEAFF. Complete variable domain (other parts from reference TRBV5-1 and TRBJ1-1): KAGVTQTPRYLIKTRGQQVTLSCSPISGHRSVSWYQQTPGQGLQFLFEYFSETQRNKGNFPGRFSGRQFSNSRSEMNVSTLELGDSALYLCASRGQGMNTEAFFGQGTRLTVV.

This clone occurred once. This rearrangement joins TRBV7-9 to TRBJ1-2, with a tentative D call TRBD1 (6 bases). Trimming took off 7 bases at V and 4 bases at J, with 13 bases between the two ends. The CDR3 has 13 amino acids. Germline CDR1 SEHNR, CDR2 FQNEAQ (reference sequence). CDR3 sequence (DNA): TGTGCCAGCACCCACCCAGGGGTCTATGGCTACACCTTC. Its protein product is CASTHPGVYGYTF. Full variable domain (rest looked up from reference TRBV7-9 and TRBJ1-2): DTGVSQNPRHKITKRGQNVTFRCDPISEHNRLYWYRQTLGQGPEFLTYFQNEAQLEKSRLLSDRFSAERPKGSFSTLEIQRTEQGDSAMYLCASTHPGVYGYTFGSGTRLTVV.

The chain has TRBV7-2 and TRBJ1-5; 7 positions agree with TRBD1. Germline loops: CDR1 SGHTA, CDR2 FQGNSA. CDR3 length: 15 amino acids. Trimming cost V 5 bases and J 0 bases; bases outside gene matches: 4. This CDR3 is CASSAQGYSNQPQHF. CDR3 DNA sequence: TGTGCCAGCAGCGCACAGGGGTATAGCAATCAGCCCCAGCATTTT.

The rearrangement joins TRBV30 to TRBJ2-7, with D unresolved. V lost 8 bases, J lost 0 bases, and 17 bases lay in between. CDR1 and CDR2 from the germline V gene are GTSNPN and SVGIG (reference sequence). This CDR3 is built from 14 residues. For the CDR3, the DNA is TGTGCCCAGTCCGCGAGGATCAGCTCCTACGAGCAGTACTTC. Translating it yields CAQSARISSYEQYF.

The chain carries TRBV30 and TRBJ1-2; the D is unclear. V lost 3 bases and J lost 8, with 10 bases in between. CDR3 length: 11 residues. Germline V gene lookup returns CDR1 GTSNPN and CDR2 SVGIG (reference sequence). In DNA form, the CDR3 reads TGTGCCTGGAGCATCGGGGAAGGCTACACCTTC. Amino acid sequence: CAWSIGEGYTF.

This chain links TRBV4-2 with TRBJ2-2; 7 positions match TRBD2. CDR1 is LGHNA and CDR2 is YNFKEQ in the germline V gene. This CDR3 is built from 16 residues. The J segment lost 3 bases and the V segment lost 2 bases, leaving 6 bases of the junction unmatched. CDR3 in amino acids: CASSQQQREHTGELFF. The CDR3 nucleotides read TGTGCCAGCAGCCAACAGCAGCGGGAACACACCGGGGAGCTGTTTTTT.

The CDR3 coding sequence is TGTGCCAGCAGTGACACCTCCTCTGGAAACACCATATATTTT. Its protein is CASSDTSSGNTIYF. The chain has TRBV25-1 and TRBJ1-3; D uncertain. V lost 3 bases, J lost 0 bases, and 6 bases lay in between. Germline V CDR1 and CDR2: MGHDK, SYGVNS. The CDR3 runs to 14 residues.

V usage is TRBV29-1 and J usage is TRBJ1-2; 8 bases map to TRBD1. The V gene's germline CDR1 is SQVTM and CDR2 ANQGSEA. This CDR3 is 13 amino acids long. Trimming cost V 7 bases and J 5 bases; bases outside gene matches: 9. The CDR3 DNA is TGCAGCGGCACGGACAGGGTACCGTATGGCTACACCTTC. It translates to CSGTDRVPYGYTF. Full variable domain (missing parts from reference TRBV29-1 and TRBJ1-2): SAVISQKPSRDICQRGTSLTIQCQVDSQVTMMFWYRQQPGQSLTLIATANQGSEATYESGFVIDKFPISRPNLTFSTLTVSNMSPEDSSIYLCSGTDRVPYGYTFGSGTRLTVV.

This chain joins TRBV2 and TRBJ1-4; TRBD1 agrees at 7 bases. The CDR3 has 15 amino acids. Per the germline V gene, CDR1 is SNHLY and CDR2 is FYNNEI. J gave up 2 bases and V 6 bases, and 6 bases lay outside the gene matches. This CDR3 reads CASSPMTGTNEKLFF. Here the CDR3 DNA reads TGTGCCAGCAGCCCCATGACAGGGACTAATGAAAAACTGTTTTTT.

The chain recombines TRBV30 with TRBJ2-7; perhaps TRBD1 as D (5 bases). With 1 base removed from V and 1 base from J, the gap between germline ends came to 14 bases. The CDR3 has 15 amino acids. Per the germline V gene, CDR1 is GTSNPN and CDR2 is SVGIG (reference sequence). The CDR3 nucleotides read TGTGCCTGGAGTGGGCAAGGACACTATTCCTACGAGCAGTACTTC. This codes for CAWSGQGHYSYEQYF. The full variable domain, its missing parts supplied by reference TRBV30 and TRBJ2-7, is SQTIHQWPATLVQPVGSPLSLECTVEGTSNPNLYWYRQAAGRGLQLLFYSVGIGQISSEVPQNLSASRPQDRQFILSSKKLLLSDSGFYLCAWSGQGHYSYEQYFGPGTRLTVT.

This chain links TRBV18 with TRBJ2-5; 9 bases agree with TRBD1. This CDR3 has 14 residues. J was trimmed by 6 bases and V by 5 bases; bases with no gene match: 7. Germline V gene lookup returns CDR1 KGHSH and CDR2 LQKENI. CDR3 bases: TGTGCCAGCTCATCCGGACAGGGGTTCAAGACCCAGTACTTC. Protein: CASSSGQGFKTQYF.

V is TRBV30 and J is TRBJ2-3, with TRBD1 identical over 11 bases. Germline values: CDR1 GTSNPN, CDR2 SVGIG (reference sequence). This CDR3 comprises 16 residues. After removal of 8 bases from V and 4 bases from J, the junction contained 14 bases not matched to a gene. The CDR3: CALERRGTGGSDTQYF. In DNA form, the CDR3 reads TGTGCCCTGGAGAGGAGGGGGACAGGGGGGTCAGATACGCAGTATTTT.

V and J are TRBV28 and TRBJ1-2; D ambiguous. Trimming pared 7 bases from V and 0 bases from J, leaving 12 bases between. This CDR3 has 14 residues. From germline, CDR1 is MDHEN and CDR2 SYDVKM. The CDR3 loop reads CASNIGVSNYGYTF. CDR3 sequence (DNA): TGTGCCAGCAATATAGGAGTTTCTAACTATGGCTACACCTTC.

This rearrangement joins TRBV30 to TRBJ1-1, with TRBD1 as a possible D gene (5 bases). Germline-derived CDR1 and CDR2 are GTSNPN and SVGIG (reference sequence). Trimming pared 7 bases from V and 4 bases from J, leaving 16 bases between. The CDR3 consists of 13 residues. Here the CDR3 DNA reads TGTGCCTTTCTCCCAGGGATGGTCACTGAAGCTTTCTTT. Its translation: CAFLPGMVTEAFF.

V usage is TRBV29-1 and J usage is TRBJ2-5; the D gene is possibly TRBD2 (6 bases). The V end was cut by 6 bases, the J end by 4 bases, with 12 bases between. CDR1 is SQVTM and CDR2 is ANQGSEA in the germline V gene. The CDR3 is made up of 12 amino acids. The CDR3 DNA reads as TGCAGCGTGGGAGGTGGGCGAGAGACCCAGTACTTC. Amino acids: CSVGGGRETQYF.